These T cell receptor beta chains were read from a single sample in a study of T-cell reconstitution after alpha-beta-depleted transplantation in children. Each CDR3 protein gets one entry after TCRdb re-called the PCR reads with MiXCR. The sample lists around 200,000 distinct CDR3 sequences, roughly 9.1% occurring once. The material sequenced was PBMCs, mostly from graft donor cells, taken 360 days after TCRalphabeta/CD19-depleted stem cell transplant. Receptor source: a male patient between 2 and 10 years old who had a stem cell transplant for acute myeloid leukemia, so the T cells may come from the graft donor. Both conserved end residues are part of each CDR3. Each record gives: V gene, J gene, CDR3 protein.

V: TRBV6-2/TRBV6-3; J: TRBJ2-7; CDR3: CASTFLPGPSEQYF
V: TRBV12-3/TRBV12-4; J: TRBJ1-6; CDR3: CATGTGWNSPLHF
V: TRBV6-1; J: TRBJ2-6; CDR3: CASIAGGGANVLTF
V: TRBV12-3/TRBV12-4; J: TRBJ2-1; CDR3: CASSLDGDLYNEQFF
V: TRBV6-2/TRBV6-3; J: TRBJ2-5; CDR3: CASSYPWAWMEQETQYF
V: TRBV12-3/TRBV12-4; J: TRBJ2-5; CDR3: CASTHPLGGVETQYF
V: TRBV6-2/TRBV6-3; J: TRBJ2-7; CDR3: CASSFLDRPDYEQYF
V: TRBV20-1; J: TRBJ2-5; CDR3: CSARDKVGETQYF
V: TRBV20-1; J: TRBJ2-3; CDR3: CSARDPSDLTDTQYF
V: TRBV6-5; J: TRBJ2-3; CDR3: CASSYSPTGTTDTQYF
V: TRBV10-3; J: TRBJ2-2; CDR3: CAIRRQGTGTGELFF
V: TRBV4-1; J: TRBJ2-7; CDR3: CASSQGDRDYEQYF
V: TRBV6-5; J: TRBJ2-2; CDR3: CASSYSSVEGWNTGELFF
V: TRBV11-2; J: TRBJ2-7; CDR3: CASSLGGLPNHYF
V: TRBV29-1; J: TRBJ2-2; CDR3: CSATGGADTGELFF
V: TRBV18; J: TRBJ2-1; CDR3: CASSPRGRALTLNEQFF
V: TRBV6-2/TRBV6-3; J: TRBJ2-5; CDR3: CASSHLRGEETQYF
V: TRBV12-3/TRBV12-4; J: TRBJ1-2; CDR3: CASSLTGGYTF
V: TRBV24-1; J: TRBJ2-5; CDR3: CATSDSGGYETQYF
V: TRBV4-2; J: TRBJ2-7; CDR3: CASSQERSVSYEQYF
V: TRBV7-3; J: TRBJ2-3; CDR3: CASSLIPRLAGGKSTDTQYF
V: TRBV7-9; J: TRBJ2-3; CDR3: CASSLSGENTQYF
V: TRBV19; J: TRBJ2-6; CDR3: CATHTRRGSGANVLTF
V: TRBV5-1; J: TRBJ1-6; CDR3: CASSLETVGSGSPLHF
V: TRBV15; J: TRBJ2-1; CDR3: CATSKSTTKQFF
V: TRBV12-3/TRBV12-4; J: TRBJ2-1; CDR3: CASSRSISAIFYNEQFF
V: TRBV4-1; J: TRBJ2-1; CDR3: CASSRQSLYNEQFF
V: TRBV5-1; J: TRBJ1-1; CDR3: CASSFRSLKNTEAFF
V: TRBV5-1; J: TRBJ1-1; CDR3: CASRRAGTDTEAFF
V: TRBV24-1; J: TRBJ2-5; CDR3: CATSDNSGGETQYF